The clone carrying this T cell receptor beta chain was seen a handful of times. Antigen specificity is unknown. The same CDR3 is also encoded by other DNA sequences in this sample. The sample originates from a study of cytomegalovirus exposure and HLA in healthy donors. Study-level findings and limits: Reports showed the classifier diagnosing cytomegalovirus status with high specificity and sensitivity. In an earlier analysis, most TCR beta V segments were productive about 87% or about 30% of the time. For TCR beta chains, V- and J-gene trimming was later linked to a missense DCLRE1C variant. Presence/absence analyses rested on an assumption that sequencing depth was roughly uniform across donors.

Use of 60 Vbeta and 13 Jbeta primers characterized the PCR. TCRdb keeps only in-frame clones here, not all; method: immunoSEQ multiplex PCR. Here the sample spans over 150,000 clones, roughly three quarters being singletons. Germline V lookup: CDR1 MGHRA, CDR2 YSYEKL. This CDR3 spans 14 amino acids. Trimming stripped 4 bases from V and 8 bases from J, with 12 bases between. Sequences were obtained from PBMCs. The genes are TRBV4-1 and TRBJ1-6, with D unclear. This TCR came from a woman aged 45-65 years in good health and CMV-seropositive. The CDR3 coding sequence is TGCGCCAGCAGCCGGGGAGAAAGGGATTCACCCCTCCACTTT. It yields the protein CASSRGERDSPLHF.